The TCR beta chain described here comes from a study of blood T cell repertoires in COVID-19. This clone was observed a few times. Methods used by the authors: Amplification of reference gene primers provided the estimated nucleated cell counts. The method was immunoSEQ multiplex PCR; TCRdb's version includes in-frame clones alone and lacks a portion of them. The DNA was the basis for D and trimming; V, J and clone size are from that table. The data contain 80,000 or so clones, roughly nine tenths of them singletons. Source material: peripheral blood. The TCR sequence derives from a man in his forties or fifties with acute or convalescent COVID-19.

CDR3 nucleotides: TGTGCCAGCAGCTTGCTTGGTAGCGAGCAAGAGACCCAGTACTTC. Its translation is CASSLLGSEQETQYF. V usage is TRBV5-5 and J usage is TRBJ2-5, with a possible D match to TRBD2 (5 bases). Germline CDR1 and CDR2: SGHKS and YYEKEE (reference sequence). Between the trimmed V and J ends, which lost 1 base and 2 bases, there was a span of 12 bases. The CDR3 extends over 15 amino acids.